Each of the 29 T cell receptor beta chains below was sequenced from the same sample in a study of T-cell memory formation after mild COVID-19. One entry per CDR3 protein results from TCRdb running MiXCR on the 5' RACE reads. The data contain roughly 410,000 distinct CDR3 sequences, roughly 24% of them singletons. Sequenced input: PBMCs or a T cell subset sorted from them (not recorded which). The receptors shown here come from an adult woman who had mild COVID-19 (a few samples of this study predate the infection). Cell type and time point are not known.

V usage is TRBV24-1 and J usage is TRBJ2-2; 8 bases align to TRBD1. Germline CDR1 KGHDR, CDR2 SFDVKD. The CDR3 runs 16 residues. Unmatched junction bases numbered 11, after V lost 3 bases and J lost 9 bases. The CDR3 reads CATSDTGTGISRELFF. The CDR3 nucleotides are TGTGCCACCAGTGATACCGGGACAGGCATCTCCCGGGAGCTGTTTTTT.

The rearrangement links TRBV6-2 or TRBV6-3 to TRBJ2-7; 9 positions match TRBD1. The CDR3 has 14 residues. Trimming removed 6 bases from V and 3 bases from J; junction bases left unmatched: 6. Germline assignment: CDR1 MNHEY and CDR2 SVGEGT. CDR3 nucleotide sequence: TGTGCCAGCAGGATGACAGGGGGGCACTACGAGCAGTACTTC. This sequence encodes CASRMTGGHYEQYF.

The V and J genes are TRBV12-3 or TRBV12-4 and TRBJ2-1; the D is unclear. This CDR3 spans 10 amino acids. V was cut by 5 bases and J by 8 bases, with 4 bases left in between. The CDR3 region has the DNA TGTGCCAGCAGTCAATATGAGCAGTTCTTC. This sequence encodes CASSQYEQFF.

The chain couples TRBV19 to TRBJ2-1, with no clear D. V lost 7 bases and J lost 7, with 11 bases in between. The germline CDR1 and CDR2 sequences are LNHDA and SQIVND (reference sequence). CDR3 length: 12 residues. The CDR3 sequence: CASNLGRNEQFF. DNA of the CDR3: TGTGCCAGTAACTTGGGTAGGAATGAGCAGTTCTTC.

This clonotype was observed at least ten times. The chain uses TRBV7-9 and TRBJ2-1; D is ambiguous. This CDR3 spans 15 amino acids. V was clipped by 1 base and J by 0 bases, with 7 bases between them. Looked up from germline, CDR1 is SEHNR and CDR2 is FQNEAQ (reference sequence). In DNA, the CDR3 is TGTGCCAGCAGCTTAGACGGCCGCTCCTACAATGAGCAGTTCTTC. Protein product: CASSLDGRSYNEQFF.

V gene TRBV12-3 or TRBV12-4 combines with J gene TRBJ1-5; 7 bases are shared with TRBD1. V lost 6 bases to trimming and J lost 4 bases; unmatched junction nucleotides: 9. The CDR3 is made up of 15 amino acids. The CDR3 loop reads CASSPAQGGNQPQHF. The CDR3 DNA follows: TGTGCCAGCAGCCCCGCCCAGGGGGGGAATCAGCCCCAGCATTTT.

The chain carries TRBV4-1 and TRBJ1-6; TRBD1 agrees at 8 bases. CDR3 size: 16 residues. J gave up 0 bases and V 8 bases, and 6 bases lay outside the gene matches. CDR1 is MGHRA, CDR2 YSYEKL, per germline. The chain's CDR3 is CASARDRSSYNSPLHF. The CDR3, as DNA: TGCGCCAGCGCCCGGGACAGGAGCTCCTATAATTCACCCCTCCACTTT.

In DNA, the CDR3 is TGCAGTGCTAGAGATCTCGGGGGGGTATCGACCGGGGAGCTGTTTTTT. Protein product: CSARDLGGVSTGELFF. The gene calls are TRBV20-1 and TRBJ2-2, with TRBD2 identical over 8 bases. Germline loops: CDR1 DFQATT, CDR2 SNEGSKA (reference sequence). The CDR3 is 16 residues long. Germline trimming cut 0 bases from V and 5 bases from J; bases unmatched to any gene: 8.

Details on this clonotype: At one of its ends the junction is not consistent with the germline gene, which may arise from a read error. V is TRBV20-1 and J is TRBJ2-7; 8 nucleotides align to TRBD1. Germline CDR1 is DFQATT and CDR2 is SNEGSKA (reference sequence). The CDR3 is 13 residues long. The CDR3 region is CSARDRGTHEQYF. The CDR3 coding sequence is TGCAGTGCTCGAGACAGGGGCACCCACGAGCAGTACTTC.

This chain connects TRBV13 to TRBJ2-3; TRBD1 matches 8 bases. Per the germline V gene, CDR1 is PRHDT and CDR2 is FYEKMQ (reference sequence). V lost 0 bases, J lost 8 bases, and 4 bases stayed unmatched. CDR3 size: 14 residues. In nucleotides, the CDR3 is TGTGCCAGCAGCTTAGGGGCAGGGGGCAGTACGCAGTATTTT. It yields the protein CASSLGAGGSTQYF.

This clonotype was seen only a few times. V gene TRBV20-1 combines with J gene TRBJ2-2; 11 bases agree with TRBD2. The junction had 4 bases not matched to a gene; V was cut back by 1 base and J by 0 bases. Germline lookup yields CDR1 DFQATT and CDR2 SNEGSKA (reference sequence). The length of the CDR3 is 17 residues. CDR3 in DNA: TGCAGTGCTAGAGCAACTAGCGGGGGCTCGAACACCGGGGAGCTGTTTTTT. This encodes CSARATSGGSNTGELFF.

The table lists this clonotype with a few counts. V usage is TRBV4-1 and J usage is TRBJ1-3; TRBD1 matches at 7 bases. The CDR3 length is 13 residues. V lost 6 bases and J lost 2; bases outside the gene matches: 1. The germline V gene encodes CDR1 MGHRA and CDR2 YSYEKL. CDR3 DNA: TGCGCCAGCAGACAGGGGACTGGAAACACCATATATTTT. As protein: CASRQGTGNTIYF.

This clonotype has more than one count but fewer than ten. This chain's CDR3 is CSETNNEQFF. CDR3 DNA: TGCAGTGAGACAAACAATGAGCAGTTCTTC. The rearrangement joins TRBV20-1 to TRBJ2-1; D uncertain. The CDR3 covers 10 residues. Trimming took 7 bases from V and 5 from J, leaving 6 bases between them. Germline V gene sequence: CDR1 DFQATT, CDR2 SNEGSKA (reference sequence).

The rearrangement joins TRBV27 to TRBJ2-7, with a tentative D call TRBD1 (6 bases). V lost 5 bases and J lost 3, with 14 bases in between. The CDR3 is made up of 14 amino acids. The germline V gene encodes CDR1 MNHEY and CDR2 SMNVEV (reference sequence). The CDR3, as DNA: TGTGCCAGCAGTGTCAGGGGAGTGGGCTACGAGCAGTACTTC. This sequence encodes CASSVRGVGYEQYF.

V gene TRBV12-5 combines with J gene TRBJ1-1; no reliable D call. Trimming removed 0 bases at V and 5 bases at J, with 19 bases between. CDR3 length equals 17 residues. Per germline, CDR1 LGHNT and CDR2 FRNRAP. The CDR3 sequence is CASGLVRSATAPTEAFF. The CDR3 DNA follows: TGTGCTAGTGGTTTGGTACGATCGGCAACAGCCCCTACTGAAGCTTTCTTT.

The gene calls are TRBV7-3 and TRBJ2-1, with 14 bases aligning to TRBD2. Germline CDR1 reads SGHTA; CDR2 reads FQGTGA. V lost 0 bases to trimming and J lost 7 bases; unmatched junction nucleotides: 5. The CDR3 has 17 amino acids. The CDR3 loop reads CASSLTARTSGGNEQFF. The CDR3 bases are TGTGCCAGCAGCTTAACCGCCCGGACTAGCGGGGGGAATGAGCAGTTCTTC.

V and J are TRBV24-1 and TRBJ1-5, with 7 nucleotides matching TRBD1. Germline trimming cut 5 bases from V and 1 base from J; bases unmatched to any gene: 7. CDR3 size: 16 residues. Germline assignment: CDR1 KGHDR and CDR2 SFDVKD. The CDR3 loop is CATSGPQGISNQPQHF. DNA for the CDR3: TGTGCCACCAGTGGCCCACAGGGGATCAGCAATCAGCCCCAGCATTTT.

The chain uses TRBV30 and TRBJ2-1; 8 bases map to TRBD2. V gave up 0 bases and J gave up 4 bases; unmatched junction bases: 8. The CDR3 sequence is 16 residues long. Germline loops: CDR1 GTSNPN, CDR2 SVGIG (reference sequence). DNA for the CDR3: TGTGCCTGGAGTGTAAGGGCGGGGGGTCTATACAATGAGCAGTTCTTC. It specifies CAWSVRAGGLYNEQFF.

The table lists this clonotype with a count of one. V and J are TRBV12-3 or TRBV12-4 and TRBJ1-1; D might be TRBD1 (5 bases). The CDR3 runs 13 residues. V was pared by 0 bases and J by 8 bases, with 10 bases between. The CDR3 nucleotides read TGTGCCAGCAGTTTAGCCGTCTACAGGGAAGCTTTCTTT. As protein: CASSLAVYREAFF.

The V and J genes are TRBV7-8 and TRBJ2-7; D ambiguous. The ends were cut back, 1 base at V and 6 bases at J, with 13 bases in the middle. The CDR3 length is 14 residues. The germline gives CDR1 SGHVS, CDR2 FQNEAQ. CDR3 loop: CASSLGGGGSEQYF. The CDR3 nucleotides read TGTGCCAGCAGCTTAGGAGGTGGCGGTAGCGAGCAGTACTTC. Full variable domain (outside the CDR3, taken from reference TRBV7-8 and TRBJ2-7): GAGVSQSPRYKVAKRGQDVALRCDPISGHVSLFWYQQALGQGPEFLTYFQNEAQLDKSGLPSDRFFAERPEGSVSTLKIQRTQQEDSAVYLCASSLGGGGSEQYFGPGTRLTVT.

The CDR3 region is CASSFSGQGNTEAFF. In DNA form, the CDR3 reads TGTGCCAGCAGTTTCTCGGGACAGGGGAACACTGAAGCTTTCTTT. V usage is TRBV27 and J usage is TRBJ1-1; 9 bases are a match to TRBD1. From germline, CDR1 is MNHEY and CDR2 SMNVEV (reference sequence). This CDR3 region has 15 residues. With V trimmed by 3 bases and J by 1 base, 3 bases remained unmatched.

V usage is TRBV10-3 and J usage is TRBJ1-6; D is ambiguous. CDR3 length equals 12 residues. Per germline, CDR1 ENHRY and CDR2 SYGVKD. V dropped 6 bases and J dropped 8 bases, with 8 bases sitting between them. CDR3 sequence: CAISHRDSPLHF. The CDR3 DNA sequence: TGTGCCATCAGCCACCGAGATTCACCCCTCCACTTT.

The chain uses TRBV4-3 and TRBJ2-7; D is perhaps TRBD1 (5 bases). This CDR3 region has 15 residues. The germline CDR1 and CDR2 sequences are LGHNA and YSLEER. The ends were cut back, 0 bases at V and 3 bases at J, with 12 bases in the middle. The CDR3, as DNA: TGCGCCAGCAGCCAAGATAGTGGGGCCCTCTACGAGCAGTACTTC. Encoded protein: CASSQDSGALYEQYF.

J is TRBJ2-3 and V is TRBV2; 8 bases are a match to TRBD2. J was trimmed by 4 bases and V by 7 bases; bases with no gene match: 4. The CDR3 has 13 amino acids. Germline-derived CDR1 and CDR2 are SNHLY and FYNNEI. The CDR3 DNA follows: TGTGCCAGCACGAGCGGGGGTGCAGATACGCAGTATTTT. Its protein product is CASTSGGADTQYF.

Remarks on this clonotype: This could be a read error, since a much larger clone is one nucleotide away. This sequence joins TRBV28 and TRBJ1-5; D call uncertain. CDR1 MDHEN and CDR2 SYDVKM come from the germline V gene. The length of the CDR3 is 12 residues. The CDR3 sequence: CASSFLNRPQHF. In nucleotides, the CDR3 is TGTGCCAGCAGTTTCCTGAATCGGCCCCAGCATTTT. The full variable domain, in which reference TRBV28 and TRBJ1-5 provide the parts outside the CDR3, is DVKVTQSSRYLVKRTGEKVFLECVQDMDHENMFWYRQDPGLGLRLIYFSYDVKMKEKGDIPEGYSVSREKKERFSLILESASTNQTSMYLCASSFLNRPQHFGDGTRLSIL.

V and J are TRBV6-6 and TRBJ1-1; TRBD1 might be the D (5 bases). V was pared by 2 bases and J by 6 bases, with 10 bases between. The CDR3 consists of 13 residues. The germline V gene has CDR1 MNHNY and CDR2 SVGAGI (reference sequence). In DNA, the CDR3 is TGTGCCAGCAGTTACGCGGGACGACCTGAAGCTTTCTTT. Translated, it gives CASSYAGRPEAFF.

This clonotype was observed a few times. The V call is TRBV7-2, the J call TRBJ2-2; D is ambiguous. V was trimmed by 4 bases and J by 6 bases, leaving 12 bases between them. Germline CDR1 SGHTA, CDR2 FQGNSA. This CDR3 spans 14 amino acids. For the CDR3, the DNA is TGTGCCAGCAGCTCACAAATTGGGGCCGGGGAGCTGTTTTTT. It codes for CASSSQIGAGELFF.

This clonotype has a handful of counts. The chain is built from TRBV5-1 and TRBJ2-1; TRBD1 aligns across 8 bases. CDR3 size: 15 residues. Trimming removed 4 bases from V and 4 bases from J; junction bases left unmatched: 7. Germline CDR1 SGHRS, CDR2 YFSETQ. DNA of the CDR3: TGCGCCAGCAGCGAGAAGACAGGGGCGTACAATGAGCAGTTCTTC. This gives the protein CASSEKTGAYNEQFF.

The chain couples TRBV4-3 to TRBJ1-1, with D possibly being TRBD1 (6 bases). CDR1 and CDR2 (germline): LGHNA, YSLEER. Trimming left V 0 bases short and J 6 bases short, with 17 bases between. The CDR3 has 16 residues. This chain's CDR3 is CASSQERGLGGAEAFF. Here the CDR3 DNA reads TGCGCCAGCAGCCAAGAACGGGGGTTGGGGGGCGCTGAAGCTTTCTTT.